This T cell receptor beta chain came from a study of blood T cells in healthy people across ages. Looked up from germline, CDR1 is MGHRA and CDR2 is YSYEKL. There are 15 residues in the CDR3. The ends were cut back, 1 base at V and 1 base at J, with 10 bases in the middle. Details on this clonotype: Its antigen is not known.

Study outcomes and limitations: Changes in expanded clonotypes were possibly confounded, as the CMV status of donors was unknown. Naive CD4+ cells and diversity were both higher in long-lived donors than in aged donors. A roughly linear fall in TCR beta diversity per million T cells was seen with increasing age.

A second about 6 to 12 cycle PCR used barcoded and J-beta primers. MiXCR was run by TCRdb on the 5' RACE reads, yielding one entry per CDR3 protein. In the table there are under 1,000,000 distinct CDR3 sequences, about half of which are singletons. The sequence was obtained from an elderly man in good health. V gene TRBV4-1 combines with J gene TRBJ2-5, with D possibly being TRBD2 (6 bases). Source material: blood. CDR3 DNA sequence: TGCGCCAGCAGCCAAGTGGGACTGATCCAAGAGACCCAGTACTTC. Its translation: CASSQVGLIQETQYF.